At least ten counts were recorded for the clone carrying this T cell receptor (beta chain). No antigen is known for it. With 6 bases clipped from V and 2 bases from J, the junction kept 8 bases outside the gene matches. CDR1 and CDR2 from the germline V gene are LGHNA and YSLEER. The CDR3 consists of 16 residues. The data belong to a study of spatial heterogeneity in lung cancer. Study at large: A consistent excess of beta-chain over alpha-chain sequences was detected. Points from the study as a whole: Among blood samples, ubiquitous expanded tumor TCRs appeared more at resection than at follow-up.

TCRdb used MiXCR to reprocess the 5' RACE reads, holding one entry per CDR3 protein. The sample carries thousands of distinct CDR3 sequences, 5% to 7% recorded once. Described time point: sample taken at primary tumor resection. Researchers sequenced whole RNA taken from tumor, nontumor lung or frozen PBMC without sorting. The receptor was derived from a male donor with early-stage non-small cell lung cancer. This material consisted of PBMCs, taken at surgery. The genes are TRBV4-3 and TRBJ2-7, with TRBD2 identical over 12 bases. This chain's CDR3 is CASSLTSGRKTYEQYF. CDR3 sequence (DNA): TGCGCCAGCAGTCTTACTAGCGGGAGGAAAACCTACGAGCAGTACTTC.